There are many counts of the clone carrying this T cell receptor (beta chain). Unique molecular identifiers were built into the TCRbeta library. Each CDR3 protein gets one entry after TCRdb re-called the PCR reads with MiXCR. The sample yields roughly 160,000 distinct CDR3 sequences, around 10% seen once. This sample was taken from a study of T-cell reconstitution after alpha-beta-depleted transplantation in children. The V end was cut by 0 bases, the J end by 7 bases, with 12 bases between. The CDR3 sequence is 15 residues long. CDR1 is KGHSH, CDR2 LQKENI, per germline. V is TRBV18 and J is TRBJ2-2, with D perhaps TRBD2 (6 bases). The specimen was PBMCs, collected before TCRalphabeta/CD19-depleted stem cell transplant. The clonotype was recovered from a boy younger than 10 with acute myeloid leukemia, due to receive a stem cell transplant. The CDR3 DNA reads TGTGCCAGCTCACCACCTTCGGGAGCGATCGGGGAGCTGTTTTTT. Amino acid sequence: CASSPPSGAIGELFF.